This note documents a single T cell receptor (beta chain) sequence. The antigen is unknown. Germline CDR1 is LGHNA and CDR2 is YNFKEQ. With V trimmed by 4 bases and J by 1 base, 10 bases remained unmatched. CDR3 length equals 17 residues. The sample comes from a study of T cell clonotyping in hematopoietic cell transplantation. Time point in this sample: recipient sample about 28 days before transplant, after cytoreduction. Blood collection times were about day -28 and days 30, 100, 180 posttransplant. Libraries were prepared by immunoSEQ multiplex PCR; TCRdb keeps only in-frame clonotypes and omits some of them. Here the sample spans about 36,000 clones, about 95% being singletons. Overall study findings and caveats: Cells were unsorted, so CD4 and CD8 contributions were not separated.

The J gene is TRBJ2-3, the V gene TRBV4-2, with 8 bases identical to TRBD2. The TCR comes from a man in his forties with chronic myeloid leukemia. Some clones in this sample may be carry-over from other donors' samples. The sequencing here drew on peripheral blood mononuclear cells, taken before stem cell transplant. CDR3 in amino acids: CASSLTSIGGGTDTQYF. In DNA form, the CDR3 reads TGTGCCAGCAGCCTCACCTCTATCGGGGGGGGCACAGATACGCAGTATTTT.